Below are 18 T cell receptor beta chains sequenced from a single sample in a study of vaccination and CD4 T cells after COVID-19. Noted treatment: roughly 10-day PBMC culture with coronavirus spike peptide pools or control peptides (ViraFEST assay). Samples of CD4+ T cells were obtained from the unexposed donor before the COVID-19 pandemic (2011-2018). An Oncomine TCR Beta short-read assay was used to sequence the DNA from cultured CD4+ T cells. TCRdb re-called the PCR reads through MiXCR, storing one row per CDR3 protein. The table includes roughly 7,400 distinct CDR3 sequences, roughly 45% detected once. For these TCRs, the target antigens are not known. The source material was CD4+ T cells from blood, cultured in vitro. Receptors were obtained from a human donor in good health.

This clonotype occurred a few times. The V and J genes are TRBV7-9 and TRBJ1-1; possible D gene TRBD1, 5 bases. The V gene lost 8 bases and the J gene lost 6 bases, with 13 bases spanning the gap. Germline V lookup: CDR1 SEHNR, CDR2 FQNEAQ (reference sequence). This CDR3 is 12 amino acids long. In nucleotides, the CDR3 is TGTGCCAGCCAATATGGGGGGGCTGAAGCTTTCTTT. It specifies CASQYGGAEAFF. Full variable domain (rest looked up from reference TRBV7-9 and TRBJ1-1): DTGVSQNPRHKITKRGQNVTFRCDPISEHNRLYWYRQTLGQGPEFLTYFQNEAQLEKSRLLSDRFSAERPKGSFSTLEIQRTEQGDSAMYLCASQYGGAEAFFGQGTRLTVV.

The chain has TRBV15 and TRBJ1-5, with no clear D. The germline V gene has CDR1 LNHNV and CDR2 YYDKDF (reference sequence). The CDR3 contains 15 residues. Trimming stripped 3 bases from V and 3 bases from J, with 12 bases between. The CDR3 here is CATSSALGFNQPQHF. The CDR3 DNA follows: TGTGCCACCAGCAGCGCCTTGGGGTTCAATCAGCCCCAGCATTTT. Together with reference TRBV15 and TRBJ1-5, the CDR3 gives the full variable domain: DAMVIQNPRYQVTQFGKPVTLSCSQTLNHNVMYWYQQKSSQAPKLLFHYYDKDFNNEADTPDNFQSRRPNTSFCFLDIRSPGLGDTAMYLCATSSALGFNQPQHFGDGTRLSIL.

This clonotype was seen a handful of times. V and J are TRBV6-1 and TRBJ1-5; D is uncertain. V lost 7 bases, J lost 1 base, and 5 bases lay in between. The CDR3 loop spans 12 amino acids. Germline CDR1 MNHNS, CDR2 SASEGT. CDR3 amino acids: CASKASNQPQHF. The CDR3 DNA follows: TGTGCCAGCAAGGCCAGCAATCAGCCCCAGCATTTT.

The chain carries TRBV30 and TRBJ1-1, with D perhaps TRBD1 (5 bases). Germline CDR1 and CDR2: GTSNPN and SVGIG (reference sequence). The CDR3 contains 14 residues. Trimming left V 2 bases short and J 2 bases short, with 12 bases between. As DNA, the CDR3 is TGTGCCTGGAGTCCGCCGGGACGAAACACTGAAGCTTTCTTT. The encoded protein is CAWSPPGRNTEAFF. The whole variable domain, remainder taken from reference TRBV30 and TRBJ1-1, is SQTIHQWPATLVQPVGSPLSLECTVEGTSNPNLYWYRQAAGRGLQLLFYSVGIGQISSEVPQNLSASRPQDRQFILSSKKLLLSDSGFYLCAWSPPGRNTEAFFGQGTRLTVV.

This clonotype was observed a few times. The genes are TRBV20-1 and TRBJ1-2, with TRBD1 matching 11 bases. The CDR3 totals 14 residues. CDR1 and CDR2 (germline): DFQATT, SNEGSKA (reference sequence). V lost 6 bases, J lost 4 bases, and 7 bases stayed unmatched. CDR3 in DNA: TGCAGTGCATCCGGACAGGGGGCGGTCTATGGCTACACCTTC. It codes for CSASGQGAVYGYTF.

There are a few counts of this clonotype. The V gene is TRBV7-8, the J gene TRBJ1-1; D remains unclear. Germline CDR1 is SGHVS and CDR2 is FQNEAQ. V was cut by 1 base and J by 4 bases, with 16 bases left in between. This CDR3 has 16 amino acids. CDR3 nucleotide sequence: TGTGCCAGCAGCTTAGTAAGGCGAGCCGGCGGCACTGAAGCTTTCTTT. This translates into CASSLVRRAGGTEAFF.

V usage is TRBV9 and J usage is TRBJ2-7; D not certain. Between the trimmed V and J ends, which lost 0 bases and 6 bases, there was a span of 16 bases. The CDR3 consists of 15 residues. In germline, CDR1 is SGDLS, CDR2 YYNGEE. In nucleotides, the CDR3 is TGTGCCAGCAGCGTAGCTCCAGGAGTCTCGTCCGAGCAGTACTTC. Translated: CASSVAPGVSSEQYF.

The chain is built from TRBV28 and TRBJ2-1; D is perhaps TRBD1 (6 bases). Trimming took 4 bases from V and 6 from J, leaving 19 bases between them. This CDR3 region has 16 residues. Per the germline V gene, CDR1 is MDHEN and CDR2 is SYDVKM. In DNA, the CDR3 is TGTGCCAGCAGTTCCGAAGGGCAGGGGAGTGGCAATGAGCAGTTCTTC. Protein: CASSSEGQGSGNEQFF.

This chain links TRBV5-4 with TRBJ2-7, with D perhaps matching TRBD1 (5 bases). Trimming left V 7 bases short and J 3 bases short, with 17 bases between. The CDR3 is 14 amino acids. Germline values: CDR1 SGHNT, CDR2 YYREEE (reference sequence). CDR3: CASSQQGVIYEQYF. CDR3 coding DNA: TGTGCCAGCTCCCAACAAGGGGTGATCTACGAGCAGTACTTC.

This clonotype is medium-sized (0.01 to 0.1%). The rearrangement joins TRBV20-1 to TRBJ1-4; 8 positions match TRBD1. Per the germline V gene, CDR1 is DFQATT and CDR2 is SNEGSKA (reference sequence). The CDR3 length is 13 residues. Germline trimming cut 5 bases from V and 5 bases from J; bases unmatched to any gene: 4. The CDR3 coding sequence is TGCAGTGCTCCTCAGGGGGCGAATGAAAAACTGTTTTTT. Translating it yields CSAPQGANEKLFF.

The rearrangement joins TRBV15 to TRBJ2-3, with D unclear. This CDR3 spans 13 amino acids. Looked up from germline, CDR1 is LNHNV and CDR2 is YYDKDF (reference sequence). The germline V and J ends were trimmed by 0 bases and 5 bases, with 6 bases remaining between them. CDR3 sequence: CATSRDLGDTQYF. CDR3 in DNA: TGTGCCACCAGCAGAGATTTAGGAGATACGCAGTATTTT.

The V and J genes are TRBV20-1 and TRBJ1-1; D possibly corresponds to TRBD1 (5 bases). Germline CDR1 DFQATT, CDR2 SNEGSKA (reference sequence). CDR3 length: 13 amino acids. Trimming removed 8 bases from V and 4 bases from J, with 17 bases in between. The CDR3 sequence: CSPEDTRGTEAFF. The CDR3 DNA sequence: TGCAGTCCCGAAGACACGAGGGGCACTGAAGCTTTCTTT.

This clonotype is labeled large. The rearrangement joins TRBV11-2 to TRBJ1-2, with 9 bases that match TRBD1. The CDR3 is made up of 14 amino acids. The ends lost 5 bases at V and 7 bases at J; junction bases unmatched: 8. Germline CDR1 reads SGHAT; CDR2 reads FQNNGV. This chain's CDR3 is CASSQGQGRGGYTF. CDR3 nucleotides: TGTGCCAGCAGCCAGGGACAGGGTCGTGGTGGCTACACCTTC.

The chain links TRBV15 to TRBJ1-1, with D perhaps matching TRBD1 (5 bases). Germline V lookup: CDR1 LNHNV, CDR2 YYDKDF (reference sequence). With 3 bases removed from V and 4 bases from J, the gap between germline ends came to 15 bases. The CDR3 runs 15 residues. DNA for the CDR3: TGTGCCACCAGCAGTAGGGAGGGGAGGGGCACTGAAGCTTTCTTT. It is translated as CATSSREGRGTEAFF.

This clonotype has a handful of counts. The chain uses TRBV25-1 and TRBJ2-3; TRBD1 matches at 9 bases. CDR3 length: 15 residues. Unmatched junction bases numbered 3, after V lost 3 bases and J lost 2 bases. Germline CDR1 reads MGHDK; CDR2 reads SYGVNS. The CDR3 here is CASSDNRGLTDTQYF. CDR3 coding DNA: TGTGCCAGCAGTGACAACAGGGGGCTCACAGATACGCAGTATTTT.

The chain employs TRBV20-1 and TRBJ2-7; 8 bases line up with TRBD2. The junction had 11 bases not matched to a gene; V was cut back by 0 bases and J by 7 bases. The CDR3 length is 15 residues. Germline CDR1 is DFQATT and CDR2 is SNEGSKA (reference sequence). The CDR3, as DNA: TGCAGTGCTAGAGATATCTTCGGGGGGGCGGGTGAGCAGTACTTC. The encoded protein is CSARDIFGGAGEQYF.

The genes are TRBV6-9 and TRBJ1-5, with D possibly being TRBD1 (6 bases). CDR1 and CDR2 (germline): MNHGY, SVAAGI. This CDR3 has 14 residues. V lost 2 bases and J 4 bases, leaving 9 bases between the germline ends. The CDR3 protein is CASSYRTENQPQHF. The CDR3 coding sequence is TGTGCCAGCAGTTATCGGACAGAGAATCAGCCCCAGCATTTT.

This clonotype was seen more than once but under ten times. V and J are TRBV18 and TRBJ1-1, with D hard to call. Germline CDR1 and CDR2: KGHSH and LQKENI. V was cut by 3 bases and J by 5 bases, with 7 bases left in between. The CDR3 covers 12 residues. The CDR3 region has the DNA TGTGCCAGCTCACCGGGCCTAACTGAAGCTTTCTTT. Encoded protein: CASSPGLTEAFF.